The rows below give T cell receptor beta chains drawn from one sample of a study of blood T cell repertoires in COVID-19. TCRdb's copy holds only in-frame clones and misses some; the assay was immunoSEQ multiplex PCR. The table has roughly 300,000 clones, 80% to 90% seen once. Sample: peripheral blood. The receptors stem from a woman aged 45 to 65 who had recovered from COVID-19. CDR3s include the opening cysteine and the closing phenylalanine or tryptophan. D genes are given only for firm matches. Clone sizes are given selectively: once, few, many, or a class where the clone is expanded.

j_call: TRBJ1-6; v_call: TRBV27; cdr3_length: 16; clone_size: NA; d_call: NA; cdr3_aa: CASSSPRTASNSPLHF; cdr3_nt: TGTGCCAGCAGTTCCCCCCGGACAGCCAGCAATTCACCCCTCCACTTT
j_call: TRBJ1-3; v_call: TRBV5-1; cdr3_length: 15; clone_size: NA; d_call: TRBD1; cdr3_aa: CASSGQGYSGNTIYF; cdr3_nt: TGCGCCAGCAGCGGACAGGGGTACAGTGGAAACACCATATATTTT
j_call: TRBJ1-1; v_call: TRBV5-4; cdr3_length: 14; clone_size: NA; d_call: TRBD1; cdr3_aa: CASSTQGENTEAFF; cdr3_nt: TGTGCCAGCAGCACGCAGGGGGAAAACACTGAAGCTTTCTTT
j_call: TRBJ2-7; v_call: TRBV5-1; cdr3_length: 11; clone_size: NA; d_call: NA; cdr3_aa: CASRNEAEQYF; cdr3_nt: TGCGCCAGCAGGAATGAGGCCGAGCAGTACTTC
j_call: TRBJ2-7; v_call: TRBV30; cdr3_length: 13; clone_size: NA; d_call: TRBD2; cdr3_aa: CAWDRGRDYEQYF; cdr3_nt: TGTGCCTGGGACCGCGGGAGGGACTACGAGCAGTACTTC
j_call: TRBJ2-1; v_call: TRBV7-6; cdr3_length: 14; clone_size: NA; d_call: NA; cdr3_aa: CASSLEQGVGEQFF; cdr3_nt: TGTGCCAGCAGCTTAGAACAGGGCGTAGGTGAGCAGTTCTTC
j_call: TRBJ2-1; v_call: TRBV25-1; cdr3_length: 15; clone_size: NA; d_call: TRBD2; cdr3_aa: CASSYLSGSQNEQFF; cdr3_nt: TGTGCCAGCAGTTACCTTAGCGGGAGCCAGAATGAGCAGTTCTTC
j_call: TRBJ1-6; v_call: TRBV28; cdr3_length: 15; clone_size: NA; d_call: TRBD1; cdr3_aa: CASSPGQGLGSPLHF; cdr3_nt: TGTGCCAGCTCCCCGGGACAGGGTCTTGGTTCACCCCTCCACTTT
j_call: TRBJ2-2; v_call: TRBV30; cdr3_length: 15; clone_size: once; d_call: TRBD2; cdr3_aa: CAWRGLGGGAGELFF; cdr3_nt: TGTGCCTGGAGAGGTCTCGGGGGAGGGGCCGGGGAGCTGTTTTTT
j_call: TRBJ2-1; v_call: TRBV5-6; cdr3_length: 16; clone_size: once; d_call: NA; cdr3_aa: CASSFYSEQKYNEQFF; cdr3_nt: TGTGCCAGCAGCTTTTATTCCGAACAAAAATACAATGAGCAGTTCTTC
j_call: TRBJ1-1; v_call: TRBV28; cdr3_length: 15; clone_size: NA; d_call: NA; cdr3_aa: CATTRTDVMNTEAFF; cdr3_nt: TGTGCCACTACGAGGACAGACGTCATGAACACTGAAGCTTTCTTT
j_call: TRBJ1-2; v_call: TRBV5-4; cdr3_length: 14; clone_size: NA; d_call: NA; cdr3_aa: CASSLVAGNYGYTF; cdr3_nt: TGTGCCAGCAGCTTGGTTGCGGGGAACTATGGCTACACCTTC
j_call: TRBJ2-7; v_call: TRBV20-1; cdr3_length: 14; clone_size: NA; d_call: TRBD1; cdr3_aa: CSASRGGRPYEQYF; cdr3_nt: TGCAGTGCTAGTCGAGGGGGCAGACCCTACGAGCAGTACTTC
j_call: TRBJ2-7; v_call: TRBV2; cdr3_length: 16; clone_size: once; d_call: TRBD1; cdr3_aa: CASSGLGQTLFEEQYF; cdr3_nt: TGTGCCAGCAGTGGCCTGGGACAGACCCTCTTTGAAGAGCAGTACTTC
j_call: TRBJ1-2; v_call: TRBV29-1; cdr3_length: 12; clone_size: NA; d_call: NA; cdr3_aa: CSVGQGRGGYTF; cdr3_nt: TGCAGCGTTGGTCAGGGGAGAGGAGGCTACACCTTC
j_call: TRBJ2-7; v_call: TRBV7-9; cdr3_length: 15; clone_size: NA; d_call: TRBD1; cdr3_aa: CASSSRDRGKYEQYF; cdr3_nt: TGTGCCAGCAGCTCACGGGACAGGGGCAAATACGAGCAGTACTTC
j_call: TRBJ1-1; v_call: TRBV7-2; cdr3_length: 18; clone_size: many; d_call: NA; cdr3_aa: CASSFDGLRSLMNTEAFF; cdr3_nt: TGTGCCAGCAGCTTCGACGGCCTCAGGTCCCTCATGAACACTGAAGCTTTCTTT
j_call: TRBJ1-4; v_call: TRBV19; cdr3_length: 14; clone_size: NA; d_call: NA; cdr3_aa: CASSMDMAEEKLFF; cdr3_nt: TGTGCCAGTAGTATGGACATGGCGGAGGAAAAACTGTTTTTT
j_call: TRBJ2-3; v_call: TRBV28; cdr3_length: 14; clone_size: NA; d_call: NA; cdr3_aa: CASSPDGSLDTQYF; cdr3_nt: TGTGCCAGCAGTCCCGATGGGAGTCTAGATACGCAGTATTTT
j_call: TRBJ2-5; v_call: TRBV7-2; cdr3_length: 14; clone_size: NA; d_call: TRBD1; cdr3_aa: CASSLTGAQETQYF; cdr3_nt: TGTGCCAGCAGCTTGACAGGGGCCCAAGAGACCCAGTACTTC
j_call: TRBJ1-2; v_call: TRBV9; cdr3_length: 11; clone_size: NA; d_call: TRBD1; cdr3_aa: CASSVGTVYTF; cdr3_nt: TGTGCCAGCAGCGTGGGGACAGTCTACACCTTC
j_call: TRBJ1-3; v_call: TRBV19; cdr3_length: 17; clone_size: NA; d_call: TRBD1; cdr3_aa: CASSKPGQASSGNTIYF; cdr3_nt: TGTGCCAGTAGTAAACCGGGACAGGCCTCCTCTGGAAACACCATATATTTT
j_call: TRBJ2-7; v_call: TRBV4-1; cdr3_length: 17; clone_size: NA; d_call: NA; cdr3_aa: CASSQEKAGLTSYEQYF; cdr3_nt: TGCGCCAGCAGCCAAGAGAAGGCAGGACTAACTTCCTACGAGCAGTACTTC
j_call: TRBJ1-2; v_call: TRBV5-4; cdr3_length: 13; clone_size: few; d_call: TRBD1; cdr3_aa: CASSRTGARGYTF; cdr3_nt: TGTGCCAGCAGCCGTACAGGGGCGCGGGGCTACACCTTC
j_call: TRBJ1-5; v_call: TRBV3-1/TRBV3-2; cdr3_length: 13; clone_size: NA; d_call: TRBD1; cdr3_aa: CASSQTGDQPQHF; cdr3_nt: TGTGCCAGCAGCCAGACAGGGGATCAGCCCCAGCATTTT
j_call: TRBJ1-4; v_call: TRBV7-9; cdr3_length: 18; clone_size: few; d_call: TRBD1; cdr3_aa: CASSLTATGTGANEKLFF; cdr3_nt: TGTGCCAGCAGCTTAACCGCGACAGGGACAGGGGCTAATGAAAAACTGTTTTTT
j_call: TRBJ2-7; v_call: TRBV7-2; cdr3_length: 16; clone_size: NA; d_call: TRBD1; cdr3_aa: CASSLNTGVASYEQYF; cdr3_nt: TGTGCCAGCAGCTTAAACACAGGGGTGGCCTCCTACGAGCAGTACTTC
j_call: TRBJ2-1; v_call: TRBV5-1; cdr3_length: 16; clone_size: NA; d_call: TRBD2; cdr3_aa: CASSTRLAGFVNEQFF; cdr3_nt: TGCGCCAGCAGCACCCGACTAGCGGGATTCGTAAATGAGCAGTTCTTC
j_call: TRBJ1-5; v_call: TRBV29-1; cdr3_length: 12; clone_size: NA; d_call: NA; cdr3_aa: CSVGGANQPQHF; cdr3_nt: TGCAGCGTTGGAGGAGCGAATCAGCCCCAGCATTTT
j_call: TRBJ2-3; v_call: TRBV9; cdr3_length: 15; clone_size: NA; d_call: NA; cdr3_aa: CASSGGLASTDTQYF; cdr3_nt: TGTGCCAGCAGCGGGGGACTGGCAAGCACAGATACGCAGTATTTT
j_call: TRBJ1-2; v_call: TRBV3-1/TRBV3-2; cdr3_length: 16; clone_size: NA; d_call: TRBD1; cdr3_aa: CASSQNVKTGGDGYTF; cdr3_nt: TGTGCCAGCAGCCAAAATGTTAAGACAGGGGGCGATGGCTACACCTTC
j_call: TRBJ1-6; v_call: TRBV6-6; cdr3_length: 14; clone_size: NA; d_call: NA; cdr3_aa: CASSYSSGNSPLHF; cdr3_nt: TGTGCCAGCAGTTACTCGAGCGGGAATTCACCCCTCCACTTT
j_call: TRBJ1-2; v_call: TRBV4-3; cdr3_length: 16; clone_size: NA; d_call: NA; cdr3_aa: CASSQDSAGGVAGYTF; cdr3_nt: TGCGCCAGCAGCCAAGATTCGGCGGGGGGAGTCGCAGGCTACACCTTC
j_call: TRBJ2-1; v_call: TRBV3-1/TRBV3-2; cdr3_length: 14; clone_size: NA; d_call: TRBD2; cdr3_aa: CASSQASGENEQFF; cdr3_nt: TGTGCCAGCAGCCAGGCTAGCGGGGAAAATGAGCAGTTCTTC
j_call: TRBJ2-2; v_call: TRBV7-3; cdr3_length: 13; clone_size: NA; d_call: NA; cdr3_aa: CASSSRSGGELFF; cdr3_nt: TGTGCCAGCAGCTCCCGGTCGGGCGGGGAGCTGTTTTTT
j_call: TRBJ2-7; v_call: TRBV12-3/TRBV12-4; cdr3_length: 13; clone_size: NA; d_call: NA; cdr3_aa: CASRPRGTYEQYF; cdr3_nt: TGTGCCAGCAGACCCAGGGGTACCTACGAGCAGTACTTC
j_call: TRBJ2-3; v_call: TRBV13; cdr3_length: 16; clone_size: NA; d_call: NA; cdr3_aa: CASSLTGRAVTDTQYF; cdr3_nt: TGTGCCAGCAGCTTAACAGGCAGGGCGGTAACAGATACGCAGTATTTT
j_call: TRBJ1-5; v_call: TRBV20-1; cdr3_length: 15; clone_size: once; d_call: TRBD1; cdr3_aa: CSASAPGRGHQPQHF; cdr3_nt: TGCAGTGCTAGTGCCCCTGGCAGGGGGCATCAGCCCCAGCATTTT
j_call: TRBJ2-7; v_call: TRBV6-2/TRBV6-3; cdr3_length: 13; clone_size: NA; d_call: NA; cdr3_aa: CASSSGVPGEQYF; cdr3_nt: TGTGCCAGCAGCTCCGGAGTCCCTGGCGAGCAGTACTTC
j_call: TRBJ2-1; v_call: TRBV7-3; cdr3_length: 14; clone_size: NA; d_call: NA; cdr3_aa: CASSLTADYNEQFF; cdr3_nt: TGTGCCAGCAGCTTAACGGCGGACTACAATGAGCAGTTCTTC
j_call: TRBJ1-6; v_call: TRBV3-1/TRBV3-2; cdr3_length: 15; clone_size: NA; d_call: TRBD1; cdr3_aa: CASGGTGVRNSPLHF; cdr3_nt: TGTGCCAGTGGAGGGACAGGGGTACGTAATTCACCCCTCCACTTT
j_call: TRBJ2-1; v_call: TRBV19; cdr3_length: 14; clone_size: NA; d_call: TRBD2; cdr3_aa: CASLGLAGAREQFF; cdr3_nt: TGTGCCAGTCTTGGGCTAGCGGGAGCGCGGGAGCAGTTCTTC
j_call: TRBJ1-6; v_call: TRBV2; cdr3_length: 14; clone_size: NA; d_call: NA; cdr3_aa: CASKRDNQNSPLHF; cdr3_nt: TGTGCCAGCAAACGGGACAACCAAAATTCACCCCTCCACTTT
j_call: TRBJ2-7; v_call: TRBV2; cdr3_length: 16; clone_size: NA; d_call: NA; cdr3_aa: CASTQRSMGLTYEQYF; cdr3_nt: TGTGCCAGCACCCAGAGGTCTATGGGACTCACCTACGAGCAGTACTTC
j_call: TRBJ2-7; v_call: TRBV4-1; cdr3_length: 17; clone_size: few; d_call: TRBD2; cdr3_aa: CASSQGRLAGELYEQYF; cdr3_nt: TGCGCCAGCAGCCAAGGACGGCTAGCGGGAGAACTTTACGAGCAGTACTTC
j_call: TRBJ2-7; v_call: TRBV4-1; cdr3_length: 15; clone_size: NA; d_call: TRBD1; cdr3_aa: CASSNNRDRVYEQYF; cdr3_nt: TGCGCCAGCAGTAACAACCGGGACAGGGTGTACGAGCAGTACTTC
j_call: TRBJ2-5; v_call: TRBV18; cdr3_length: 13; clone_size: NA; d_call: TRBD2; cdr3_aa: CASSPGRQETQYF; cdr3_nt: TGTGCCAGCTCACCCGGGAGGCAAGAGACCCAGTACTTC
j_call: TRBJ1-2; v_call: TRBV28; cdr3_length: 16; clone_size: NA; d_call: TRBD1; cdr3_aa: CASSPTRTGANYGYTF; cdr3_nt: TGTGCCAGCAGCCCCACTCGGACAGGGGCTAACTATGGCTACACCTTC
j_call: TRBJ2-3; v_call: TRBV7-2; cdr3_length: 15; clone_size: NA; d_call: NA; cdr3_aa: CASSLGTARGNTQYF; cdr3_nt: TGTGCCAGCAGCTTAGGGACGGCCAGGGGAAATACGCAGTATTTT
j_call: TRBJ1-1; v_call: TRBV7-9; cdr3_length: 11; clone_size: many; d_call: NA; cdr3_aa: CASSFKTEAFF; cdr3_nt: TGTGCCAGCAGCTTTAAAACTGAAGCTTTCTTT